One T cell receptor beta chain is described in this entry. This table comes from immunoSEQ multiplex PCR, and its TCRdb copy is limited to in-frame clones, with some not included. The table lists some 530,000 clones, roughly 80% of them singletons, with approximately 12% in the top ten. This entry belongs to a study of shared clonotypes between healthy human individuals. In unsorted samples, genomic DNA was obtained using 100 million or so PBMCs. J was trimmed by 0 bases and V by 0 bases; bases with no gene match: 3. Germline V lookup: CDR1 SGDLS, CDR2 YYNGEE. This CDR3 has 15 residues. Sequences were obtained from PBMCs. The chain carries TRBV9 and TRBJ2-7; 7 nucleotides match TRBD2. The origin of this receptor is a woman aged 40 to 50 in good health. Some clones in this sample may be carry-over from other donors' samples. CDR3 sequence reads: CASSVGGGNSYEQYF. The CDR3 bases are TGTGCCAGCAGCGTAGGGGGGGGAAACTCCTACGAGCAGTACTTC.